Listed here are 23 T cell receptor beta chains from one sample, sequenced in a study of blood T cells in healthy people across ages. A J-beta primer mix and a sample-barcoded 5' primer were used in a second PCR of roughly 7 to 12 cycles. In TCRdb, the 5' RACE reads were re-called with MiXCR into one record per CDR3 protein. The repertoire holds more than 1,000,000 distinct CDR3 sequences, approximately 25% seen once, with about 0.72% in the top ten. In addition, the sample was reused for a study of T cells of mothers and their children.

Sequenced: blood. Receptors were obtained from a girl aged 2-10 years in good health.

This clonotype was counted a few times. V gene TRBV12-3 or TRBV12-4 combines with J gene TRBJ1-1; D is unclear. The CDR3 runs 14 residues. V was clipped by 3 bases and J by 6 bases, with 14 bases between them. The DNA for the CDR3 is TGTGCCAGCAGTTTGGCAGCTTTCGGCGCTGAAGCTTTCTTT. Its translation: CASSLAAFGAEAFF.

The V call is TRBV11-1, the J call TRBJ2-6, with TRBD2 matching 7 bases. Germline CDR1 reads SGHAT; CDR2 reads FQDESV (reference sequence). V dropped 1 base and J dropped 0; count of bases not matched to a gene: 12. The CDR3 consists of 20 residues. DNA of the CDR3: TGTGCCAGCAGCTTAGTTGCGTTAGTCGGGGGGACCTCTGGGGCCAACGTCCTGACTTTC. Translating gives CASSLVALVGGTSGANVLTF.

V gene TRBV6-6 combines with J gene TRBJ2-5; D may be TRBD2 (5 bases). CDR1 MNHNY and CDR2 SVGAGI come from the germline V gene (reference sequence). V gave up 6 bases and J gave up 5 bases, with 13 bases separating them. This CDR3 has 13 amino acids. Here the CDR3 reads CASSPPGWETQYF. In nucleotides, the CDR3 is TGTGCCAGCAGCCCACCGGGATGGGAGACCCAGTACTTC.

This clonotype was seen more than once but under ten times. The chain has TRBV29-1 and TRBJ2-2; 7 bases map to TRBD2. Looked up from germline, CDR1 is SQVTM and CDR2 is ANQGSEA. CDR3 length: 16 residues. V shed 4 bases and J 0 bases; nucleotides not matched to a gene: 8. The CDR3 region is CSVVEGRAANTGELFF. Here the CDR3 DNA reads TGCAGCGTTGTAGAGGGGAGGGCGGCGAACACCGGGGAGCTGTTTTTT.

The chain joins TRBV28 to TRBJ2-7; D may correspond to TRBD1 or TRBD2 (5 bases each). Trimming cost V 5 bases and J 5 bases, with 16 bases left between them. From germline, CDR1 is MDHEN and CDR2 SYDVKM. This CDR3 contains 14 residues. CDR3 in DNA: TGTGCCAGCAGTCCCGCTTTCTGGGGGAACGAGCAGTACTTC. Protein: CASSPAFWGNEQYF.

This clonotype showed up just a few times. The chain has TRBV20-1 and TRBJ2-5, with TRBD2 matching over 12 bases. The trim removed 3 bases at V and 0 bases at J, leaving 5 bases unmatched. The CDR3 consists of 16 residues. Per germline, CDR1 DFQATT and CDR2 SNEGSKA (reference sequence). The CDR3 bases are TGCAGTGCTAGTGGGCTAGCGGGGGGGTACCAAGAGACCCAGTACTTC. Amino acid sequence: CSASGLAGGYQETQYF.

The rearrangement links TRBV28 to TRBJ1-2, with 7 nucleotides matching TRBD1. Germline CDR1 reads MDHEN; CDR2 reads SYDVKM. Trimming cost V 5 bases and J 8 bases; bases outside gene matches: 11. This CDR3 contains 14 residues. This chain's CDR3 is CASSGWKGAWGYTF. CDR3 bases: TGTGCCAGCAGTGGGTGGAAGGGGGCTTGGGGCTACACCTTC.

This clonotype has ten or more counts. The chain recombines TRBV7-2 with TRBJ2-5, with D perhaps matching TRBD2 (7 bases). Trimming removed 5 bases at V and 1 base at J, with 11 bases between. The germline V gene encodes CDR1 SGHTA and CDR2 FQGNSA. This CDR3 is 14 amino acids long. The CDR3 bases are TGTGCCAGCAGCCCCGGGGGGCTCCAAGAGACCCAGTACTTC. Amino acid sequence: CASSPGGLQETQYF.

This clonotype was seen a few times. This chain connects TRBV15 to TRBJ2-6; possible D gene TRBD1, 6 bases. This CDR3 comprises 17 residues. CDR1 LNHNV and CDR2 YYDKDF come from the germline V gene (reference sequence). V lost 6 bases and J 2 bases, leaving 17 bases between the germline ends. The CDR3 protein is CATRSTGSRTGANVLTF. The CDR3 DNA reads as TGTGCCACCAGGTCTACAGGGTCTAGGACTGGGGCCAACGTCCTGACTTTC.

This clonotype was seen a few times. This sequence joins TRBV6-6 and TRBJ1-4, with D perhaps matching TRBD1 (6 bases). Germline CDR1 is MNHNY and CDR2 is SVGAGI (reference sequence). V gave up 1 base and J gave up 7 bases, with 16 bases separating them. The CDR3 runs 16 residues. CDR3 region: CASSYYPQGDREKLFF. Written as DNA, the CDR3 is TGTGCCAGCAGTTACTACCCACAGGGTGATCGTGAAAAACTGTTTTTT.

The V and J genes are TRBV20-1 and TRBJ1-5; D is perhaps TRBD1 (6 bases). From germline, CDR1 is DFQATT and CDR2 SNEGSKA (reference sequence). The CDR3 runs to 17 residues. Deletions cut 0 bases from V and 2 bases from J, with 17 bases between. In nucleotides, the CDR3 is TGCAGTGCTAGAGAGGTTCGGGGGCCGGGCGGCAATCAGCCCCAGCATTTT. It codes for CSAREVRGPGGNQPQHF.

The CDR3 DNA reads TGTGCCAGCTTTTCCCGGACCGGTTTCCAAAACATTCAGTACTTC. It specifies CASFSRTGFQNIQYF. The J gene is TRBJ2-4, the V gene TRBV6-2 or TRBV6-3; D gene uncertain. The CDR3 contains 15 residues. V was pared by 8 bases and J by 5 bases, with 19 bases between. Germline values: CDR1 MNHEY, CDR2 SVGEGT.

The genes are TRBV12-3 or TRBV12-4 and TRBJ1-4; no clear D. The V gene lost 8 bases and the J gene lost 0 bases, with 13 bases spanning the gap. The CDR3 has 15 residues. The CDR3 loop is CASGSFFATNEKLFF. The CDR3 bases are TGTGCCAGCGGATCCTTTTTTGCAACTAATGAAAAACTGTTTTTT.

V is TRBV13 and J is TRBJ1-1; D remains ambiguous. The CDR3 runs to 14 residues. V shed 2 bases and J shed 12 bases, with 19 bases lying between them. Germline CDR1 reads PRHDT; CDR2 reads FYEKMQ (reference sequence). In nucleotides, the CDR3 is TGTGCCAGCAGCTTACCCCAGAGCACATTGAGAACTTTCTTT. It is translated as CASSLPQSTLRTFF.

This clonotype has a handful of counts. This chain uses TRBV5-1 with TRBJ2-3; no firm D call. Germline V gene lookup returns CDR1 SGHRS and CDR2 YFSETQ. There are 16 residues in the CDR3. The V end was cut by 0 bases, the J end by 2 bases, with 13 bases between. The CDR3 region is CASSLGGAYPTDTQYF. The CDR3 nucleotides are TGCGCCAGCAGCTTGGGAGGAGCTTACCCCACAGATACGCAGTATTTT.

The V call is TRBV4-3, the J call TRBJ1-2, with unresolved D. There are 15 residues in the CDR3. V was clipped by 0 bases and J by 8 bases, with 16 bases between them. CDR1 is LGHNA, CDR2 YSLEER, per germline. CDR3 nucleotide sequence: TGCGCCAGCAGCCAAGATCCCTTGGGTGGCTACGGCTACACCTTC. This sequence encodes CASSQDPLGGYGYTF.

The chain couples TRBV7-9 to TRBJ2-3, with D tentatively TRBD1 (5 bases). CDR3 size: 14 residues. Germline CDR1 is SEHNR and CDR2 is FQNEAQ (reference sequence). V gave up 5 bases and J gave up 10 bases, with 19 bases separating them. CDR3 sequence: CASSPPERTKAQYF. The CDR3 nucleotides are TGTGCCAGCAGCCCACCAGAAAGGACAAAGGCGCAGTATTTT.

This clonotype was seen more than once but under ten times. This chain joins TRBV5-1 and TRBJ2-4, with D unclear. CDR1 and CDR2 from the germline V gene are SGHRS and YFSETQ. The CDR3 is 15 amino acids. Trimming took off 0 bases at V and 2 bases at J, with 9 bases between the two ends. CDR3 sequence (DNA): TGCGCCAGCAGCTTGGCCGCTTCCCCCAAAAACATTCAGTACTTC. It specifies CASSLAASPKNIQYF. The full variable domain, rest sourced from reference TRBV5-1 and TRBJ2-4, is KAGVTQTPRYLIKTRGQQVTLSCSPISGHRSVSWYQQTPGQGLQFLFEYFSETQRNKGNFPGRFSGRQFSNSRSEMNVSTLELGDSALYLCASSLAASPKNIQYFGAGTRLSVL.

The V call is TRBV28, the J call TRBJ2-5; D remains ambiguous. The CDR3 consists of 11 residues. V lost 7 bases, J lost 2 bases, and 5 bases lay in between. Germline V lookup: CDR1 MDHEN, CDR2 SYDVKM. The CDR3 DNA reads TGTGCCAGCACCACACAAGAGACCCAGTACTTC. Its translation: CASTTQETQYF.

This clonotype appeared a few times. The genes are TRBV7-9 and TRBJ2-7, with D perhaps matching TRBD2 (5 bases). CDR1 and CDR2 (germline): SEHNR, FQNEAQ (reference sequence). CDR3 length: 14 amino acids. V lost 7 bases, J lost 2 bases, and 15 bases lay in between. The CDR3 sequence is CASTQTGGPYEQYF. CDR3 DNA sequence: TGTGCCAGCACCCAGACGGGCGGGCCCTACGAGCAGTACTTC.

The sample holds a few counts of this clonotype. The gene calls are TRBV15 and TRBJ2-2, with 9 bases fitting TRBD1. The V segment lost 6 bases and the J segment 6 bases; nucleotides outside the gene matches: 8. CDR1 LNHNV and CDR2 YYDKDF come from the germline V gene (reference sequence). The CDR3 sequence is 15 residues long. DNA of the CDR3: TGTGCCACCAGGTTAACAGGGGGCGCGGCCGGGGAGCTGTTTTTT. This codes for CATRLTGGAAGELFF. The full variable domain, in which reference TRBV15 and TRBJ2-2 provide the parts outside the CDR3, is DAMVIQNPRYQVTQFGKPVTLSCSQTLNHNVMYWYQQKSSQAPKLLFHYYDKDFNNEADTPDNFQSRRPNTSFCFLDIRSPGLGDTAMYLCATRLTGGAAGELFFGEGSRLTVL.

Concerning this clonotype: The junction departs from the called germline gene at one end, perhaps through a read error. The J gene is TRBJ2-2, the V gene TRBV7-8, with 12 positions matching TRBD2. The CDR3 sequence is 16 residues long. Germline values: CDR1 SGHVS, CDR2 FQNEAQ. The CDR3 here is CAGSSRLAGVGGELFF. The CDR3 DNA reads TGTGCCGGCAGCTCGCGACTAGCGGGAGTAGGCGGGGAGCTGTTTTTT.

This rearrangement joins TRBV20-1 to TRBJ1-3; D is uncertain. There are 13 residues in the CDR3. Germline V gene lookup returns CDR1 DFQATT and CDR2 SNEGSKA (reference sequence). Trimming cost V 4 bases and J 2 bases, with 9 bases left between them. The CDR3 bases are TGCAGTGCTATTTGGGCGCCTGGAAACACCATATATTTT. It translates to CSAIWAPGNTIYF.